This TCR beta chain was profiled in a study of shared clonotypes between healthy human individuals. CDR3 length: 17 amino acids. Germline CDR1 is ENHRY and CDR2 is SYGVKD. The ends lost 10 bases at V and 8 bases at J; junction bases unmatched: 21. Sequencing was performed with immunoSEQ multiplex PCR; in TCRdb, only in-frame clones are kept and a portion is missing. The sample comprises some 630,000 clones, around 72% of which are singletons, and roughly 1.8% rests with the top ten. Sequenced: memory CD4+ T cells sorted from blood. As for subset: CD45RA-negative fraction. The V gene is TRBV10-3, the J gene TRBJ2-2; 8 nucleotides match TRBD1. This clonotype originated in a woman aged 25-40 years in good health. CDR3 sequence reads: CASRTTARTGSIGELFF. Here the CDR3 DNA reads TGTGCCAGCAGGACTACGGCGAGGACAGGGTCTATTGGGGAGCTGTTTTTT.